This T cell receptor beta chain was identified in a study of blood T cell repertoires in COVID-19. At the level of the study: The United States, Italy and Spain were the sources of the acute and convalescent COVID-19 samples.

As handled by the study authors: Estimation of nucleated cell counts was performed using reference gene primer amplification. The protocol was immunoSEQ multiplex PCR, while the TCRdb copy is restricted to in-frame clones and leaves out a portion. D and trimming were read from the DNA, whereas the V and J calls and clone size are those reported in that table. The repertoire holds 200,000 to 250,000 clones, with about 84% as singletons. All recovered Cohort 3 donors got two negative PCRs, got clearance, or saw symptom resolution. Germline V gives CDR1 LNHDA, CDR2 SQIVND (reference sequence). Trimming cost V 9 bases and J 0 bases, with 11 bases left between them. The CDR3 is 13 residues long.

This TCR derives from a man in his 60s who had recovered from COVID-19. The source material was PBMCs or T cells enriched from blood (not recorded which). The J gene is TRBJ1-2, the V gene TRBV19; possibly TRBD1 for D (5 bases). CDR3 region: CASAGRSNYGYTF. The DNA of the CDR3 is TGTGCCAGCGCGGGACGTTCTAACTATGGCTACACCTTC.